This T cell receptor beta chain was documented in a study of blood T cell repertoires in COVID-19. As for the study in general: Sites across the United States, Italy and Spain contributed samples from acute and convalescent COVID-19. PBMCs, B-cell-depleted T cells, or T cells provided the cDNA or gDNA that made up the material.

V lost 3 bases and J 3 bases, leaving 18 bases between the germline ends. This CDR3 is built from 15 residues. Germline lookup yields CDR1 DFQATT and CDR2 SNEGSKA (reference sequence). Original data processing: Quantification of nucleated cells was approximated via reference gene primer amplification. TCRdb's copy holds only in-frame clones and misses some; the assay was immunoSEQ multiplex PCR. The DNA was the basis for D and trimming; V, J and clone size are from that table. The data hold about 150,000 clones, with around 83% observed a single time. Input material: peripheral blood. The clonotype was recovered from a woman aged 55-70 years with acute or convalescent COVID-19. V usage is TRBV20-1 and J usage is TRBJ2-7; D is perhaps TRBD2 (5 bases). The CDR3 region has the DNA TGCAGTGCTAGTAGGGCTAGTGCCGCGGGCTACGAGCAGTACTTC. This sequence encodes CSASRASAAGYEQYF.